Sequencing of this T cell receptor beta chain was carried out in a study of shared clonotypes between healthy human individuals. General study results and limits: Shared clonotypes across all four donors exceeded non-shared ones in generation probability. It was expected that sequencing depth would affect clonotype sharing among donors.

A note on this clone: Its antigen remains unidentified.

The protocol was immunoSEQ multiplex PCR, while the TCRdb copy is restricted to in-frame clones and leaves out a portion. This table has roughly 410,000 clones, roughly 96% appearing once. V shed 4 bases and J shed 1 base, with 16 bases lying between them. The length of the CDR3 is 15 residues. CDR1 GTSNPN and CDR2 SVGIG come from the germline V gene (reference sequence). The donor cohort consisted entirely of Caucasian adults residing in Nashville, Tennessee. The clonotype originates from a man aged 25 to 40 in good health. V is TRBV30 and J is TRBJ1-1; D unresolved. Source material: memory CD8+ T cells sorted from blood. Subset given: CD45RO+ cells pooled with CCR7-negative TemRA cells. The DNA of the CDR3 is TGTGCCTGGATCCCACCGAATAAGAGGAACACTGAAGCTTTCTTT. This sequence encodes CAWIPPNKRNTEAFF.